The entry below gives a single T cell receptor (beta chain) sequence along with its context. The sample is drawn from a study of cytomegalovirus exposure and HLA in healthy donors. V shed 2 bases, J shed 3 bases, and the junction held 5 bases outside the gene matches. The germline gives CDR1 SGHTA, CDR2 FQGTGA. The CDR3 is 16 residues long. It was with 60 Vbeta and 13 Jbeta primers that the PCR ran. Measured with immunoSEQ multiplex PCR; TCRdb has only the in-frame clones, and not every one. This sample has 110,000 to 150,000 clones; roughly 73% occur once, and the top ten carry 3% to 3.5%. The clonotype comes from a man between 40 and 49 years old in good health and CMV-seronegative. V and J are TRBV7-3 and TRBJ2-5, with 11 bases that match TRBD2. Sequencing was performed on PBMCs. The CDR3 nucleotides read TGTGCCAGCAGCTTACAGACTAGCGGGGTCAAAGAGACCCAGTACTTC. Its protein is CASSLQTSGVKETQYF.